The sequence of this T cell receptor beta chain was determined in a study of blood T cell repertoires in COVID-19. On the study more broadly: Samples of COVID-19 (acute and convalescent) were obtained from the United States, Italy and Spain. PBMCs, B-cell-depleted T cells, or T cells were the source of the cDNA or gDNA that made up the material.

Assay: immunoSEQ multiplex PCR; the TCRdb copy retains only in-frame clones and omits some. The sample has 220,000 or so clones; about four fifths are singletons. All enrollees were roughly 18 to 90 years old and from approximately 25 US areas. This CDR3 contains 16 residues. Germline V CDR1 and CDR2: SGHDT, YYEEEE. Between the trimmed V and J ends, which lost 0 bases and 6 bases, there was a span of 15 bases. The receptor's source is a woman in her forties who had recovered from COVID-19. The chain joins TRBV5-6 to TRBJ2-2; the D gene is possibly TRBD2 (7 bases). The sequenced sample consisted of PBMCs or T cells enriched from blood (not recorded which). The CDR3 reads CASSLVGGRIAGELFF. CDR3 nucleotides: TGTGCCAGCAGCTTGGTCGGGGGGCGAATCGCCGGGGAGCTGTTTTTT. The complete variable domain, with remaining parts taken from reference TRBV5-6 and TRBJ2-2, reads DAGVTQSPTHLIKTRGQQVTLRCSPKSGHDTVSWYQQALGQGPQFIFQYYEEEERQRGNFPDRFSGHQFPNYSSELNVNALLLGDSALYLCASSLVGGRIAGELFFGEGSRLTVL.